These T cell receptor beta chains were read from a single sample in a study of blood T cell repertoires in COVID-19. Assay: immunoSEQ multiplex PCR; the TCRdb copy retains only in-frame clones and omits some. This table holds 200,000 to 250,000 clones, approximately 84% found once. Sequencing input: peripheral blood. These receptors came from a man aged 45-65 years with acute or convalescent COVID-19. The conserved cysteine and the conserved F or W are not part of the CDR3 here. Clone sizes are given selectively: once, few, many, or a class where the clone is expanded.

>NA|TRBV30|TRBJ2-1
AWSVGSGYNEQF
>few|TRBV5-4|TRBJ1-1
ASSLAKSAPKNTEAF
>NA|TRBV19|TRBJ2-3
ASSTPSENTDTQY
>NA|TRBV4-1|TRBJ1-1
ASSQVRGRGTEAF
>once|TRBV5-6|TRBJ2-1
ASNHWVSGGYNEQF
>NA|TRBV19|TRBJ1-1
ASSQGVAMNTEAF
>NA|TRBV3-1/TRBV3-2|TRBJ2-3
ASRTAAGSTDTQY
>NA|TRBV27|TRBJ1-1
ASTAGALTEAF
>NA|TRBV18|TRBJ2-7
ASSPTRHASSYEQY
>NA|TRBV9|TRBJ2-1
ASSARPRERGTYNEQF
>few|TRBV19|TRBJ1-2
ASSHGQGGYT
>NA|TRBV5-4|TRBJ1-1
ASSLQGANTEAF
>NA|TRBV6-5|TRBJ2-1
ASHGRNPKGEQF
>once|TRBV9|TRBJ2-5
ASSVAGSGWETQY
>NA|TRBV3-1/TRBV3-2|TRBJ1-5
ASSQEFRGQPQH
>NA|TRBV6-5|TRBJ1-4
ASSRTNEKLF